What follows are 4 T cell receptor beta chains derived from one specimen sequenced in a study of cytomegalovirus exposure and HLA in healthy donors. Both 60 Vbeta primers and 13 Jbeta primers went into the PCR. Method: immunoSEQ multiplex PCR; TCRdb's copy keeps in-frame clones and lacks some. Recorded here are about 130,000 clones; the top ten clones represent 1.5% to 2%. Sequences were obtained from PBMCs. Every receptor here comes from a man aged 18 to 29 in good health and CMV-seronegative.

The CDR3 is CASSRDTIGYGYTF. CDR3 nucleotide sequence: TGTGCCAGCAGCAGGGACACAATTGGCTATGGCTACACCTTC. The rearrangement joins TRBV5-4 to TRBJ1-2, with D perhaps matching TRBD1 (6 bases). With 4 bases removed from V and 4 bases from J, the gap between germline ends came to 14 bases. The CDR3 runs 14 residues. Germline V gives CDR1 SGHNT, CDR2 YYREEE (reference sequence).

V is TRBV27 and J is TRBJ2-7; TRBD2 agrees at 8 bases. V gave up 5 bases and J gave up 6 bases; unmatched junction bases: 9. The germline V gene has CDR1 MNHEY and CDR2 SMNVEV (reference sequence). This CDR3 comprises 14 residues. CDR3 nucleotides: TGTGCCAGCAGTCGGGGGGGACGGAAAGGCGAGCAGTACTTC. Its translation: CASSRGGRKGEQYF.

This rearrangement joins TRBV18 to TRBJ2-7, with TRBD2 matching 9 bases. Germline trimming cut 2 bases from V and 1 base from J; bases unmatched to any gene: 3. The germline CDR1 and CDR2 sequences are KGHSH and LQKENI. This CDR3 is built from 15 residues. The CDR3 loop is CASSPGAGGSYEQYF. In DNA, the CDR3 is TGTGCCAGCTCACCAGGGGCGGGAGGGTCCTACGAGCAGTACTTC.

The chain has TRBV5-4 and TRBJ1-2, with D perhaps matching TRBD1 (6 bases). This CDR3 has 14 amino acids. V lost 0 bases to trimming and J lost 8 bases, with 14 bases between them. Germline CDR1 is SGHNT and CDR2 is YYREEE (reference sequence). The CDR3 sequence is CASSLEQGVEGYTF. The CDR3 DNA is TGTGCCAGCAGCTTGGAACAGGGAGTGGAAGGCTACACCTTC.